This T cell receptor (beta chain) was sequenced in a study of T cell responses to AZD1222 COVID-19 vaccine. Assay used: immunoSEQ multiplex PCR; TCRdb lists only in-frame clones, some missing. Among about 140,000 clones, 92% were seen once, and the ten largest hold approximately 4%. Study results and caveats: Spike-spanning, vaccine-associated CD4 TCRs were dominant at 160-218 and 743-854.

Concerning this clone itself: What it recognizes is unknown.

Germline V gene lookup returns CDR1 SGHRS and CDR2 YFSETQ. Trimming took 4 bases from V and 1 from J, leaving 14 bases between them. The CDR3 totals 15 residues. The rearrangement links TRBV5-1 to TRBJ1-1; D remains ambiguous. The starting material was peripheral blood, obtained 28 days after the second AZD1222 dose. This TCR was recovered from an adult who received the AZD1222 COVID-19 vaccine. The CDR3 region is CASSPSGEANTEAFF. In DNA form, the CDR3 reads TGCGCCAGCAGCCCTAGTGGGGAGGCGAACACTGAAGCTTTCTTT.